This T cell receptor beta chain was captured by sequencing in a study of radiation and T cells in renal cell carcinoma (dated by TCRdb to the early 2020s). Background for the entire study: In total, 53 samples underwent TCR beta sequencing: roughly 25 tumors plus 27 peripheral blood samples. Across all 53 samples, approximately 4,000,000 unique CDR3 nucleotide sequences, encoding approximately 2.5 million unique CDR3 amino acid sequences, were identified. The investigation overall reported the following: Because only small tumor regions of approximately 1 g were available, intratumoral heterogeneity was not captured. Effects of radiation dose or scheduling on the TCR repertoire could not be addressed with the single-armed trial design. Higher TCR clonality was observed in irradiated tumors than in controls, with an average of about 50% of the repertoire accounted for by the top 100 clonotypes, compared with around 40% in nephrectomy-only tumors. A greater number of dominant CDR3 motifs was detected in irradiated tumors than in control tumors, and a larger share of the repertoire was occupied by these motifs in irradiated tumors than in control tumors. Because pretreatment tumor biopsies were not available, the study could not determine whether clonotypes were already present within the tumor at baseline. Top tumor clonotypes rose in blood from baseline to 2 weeks post-radiation, then contracted by 4 weeks, suggesting transient expansion of tumor-resident clones.

The sample's time point label is to be understood as: tumor resected at nephrectomy. The treatment or condition label corresponds to: 15 Gy SBRT to primary tumor, nephrectomy 4 weeks later. The samples were obtained from a clinical trial, where primary renal cell carcinomas were treated with 15 Gy stereotactic body radiation therapy and then removed by nephrectomy 4 weeks afterward. Renal cell carcinoma with clear cell pathology was present in all patients. Tumor processing involved mechanical dissociation, digestion with collagenase/hyaluronidase at 37 degrees C, handling in gentleMACS C tubes, and storage in liquid nitrogen. The QIAamp DNA Blood Mini Kit (Qiagen) was used to prepare genomic DNA for TCR sequencing. Samples were included in the analyses only if all quality control checks were passed. The CDR3 runs 18 amino acids, cysteine and phenylalanine included. CDR3 DNA is the only sequence kept; it has 54 bases, read in frame from the first base. CDR1 and CDR2 are read off the germline V gene (reference sequence) as SSHAT and FNYEAQ.

Turning to this clone: The clone's antigen remains unknown. It differs at one base from a far larger clone, so likely a read error.

TCR beta libraries were generated from genomic DNA with the immunoSEQ kit, following the manufacturer's recommendations. For library preparation, a first multiplex PCR was performed with proprietary primers, followed by a second PCR in which unique barcodes were added, and bead cleanups were performed after each round. Each sample batch included a kit-provided positive control reaction and a negative control reaction. The final libraries underwent checking on an Agilent 4200 TapeStation D1000 ScreenTape, volumetric pooling, and quantification by qPCR. Sequencing was performed on an Illumina NextSeq500 using a MidOutput 150-cycle cartridge, with 156 Read1 cycles, 15 Index1 cycles, and the kit custom primers. The pooled library was loaded at approximately 1 pM with a roughly 22% PhiX control spike-in. In the original analysis: Vendor-processed data were analyzed in R, with a clonotype defined as all T cells sharing the same CDR3 nucleotide sequence. In the clone abundance analyses, frequencies were normalized to the 10,000 most abundant clones in each sample. Before analysis, public T cell clones were removed, and these numbered fewer than six per sample on average. ImmunoMap was used for dominant motif analysis with the PAM10 matrix, a gap penalty of 30, and a homology threshold of 0.3, and any motif reaching a cumulative frequency of at least 0.01 was considered dominant. A difference in abundance of at least 32-fold between compartments was used to define tumor-enriched and baseline blood-enriched clonotypes. Similarity between tumor and blood repertoires was quantified using the Baroni-Urbani and Buser coefficient, and groups were compared with two-tailed Wilcoxon tests in R. As stored in TCRdb, this immuneACCESS dataset retains in-frame rearrangements with V and J assigned. A fraction of the clones does not appear; measured against another copy, unresolved V genes explain less than half of the discrepancy, and the remainder lacks a known reason. V and J calls and clone size follow that table, whereas D and trimming were derived from the DNA. This sample has about 24,000 clones in its table, and more than 40% of those were observed once. Roughly 17% of the sample lies in the top ten.

This receptor was identified in a woman aged 50 to 65 with renal cell carcinoma. The sample was tumor tissue, taken from a patient whose treatment included radiotherapy and nephrectomy. This sequence uses TRBV7-7 and TRBJ2-3; 9 of the junction bases match TRBD2. The DNA sequence reads TGTGCTAGCAGCTTAGCCCGTGGGCGGGGGGGCCGCGGAGATACGCAGTATTTT. Its amino acids are CASSLARGRGGRGDTQYF.